The rows below give T cell receptor beta chains drawn from one sample of a study of T-cell memory formation after mild COVID-19. TCRdb reprocessed the 5' RACE reads via MiXCR and lists one record per CDR3 protein. Found here are roughly 480,000 distinct CDR3 sequences, nearly 25% of them singletons; the top ten hold under 15%. The sequencing input was PBMCs or a T cell subset sorted from them (not recorded which). The receptors were gathered from an adult woman who had mild COVID-19 (a few samples of this study predate the infection). Cell type and time point are not known. The CDR3 runs from the conserved cysteine through the conserved F or W. Each record gives: J gene, clone size, V gene, D gene, CDR3 protein, CDR3 DNA. The D gene is left open where the match is weak. Only part of the rows carry a size: once, few, many, or a class if the clone is expanded.

J gene: TRBJ1-4; clone size: once; V gene: TRBV7-8; D gene: NA; CDR3 protein: CASSSTYTPFATNEKLFF; CDR3 DNA: TGTGCCAGCAGCTCGACTTACACCCCATTTGCAACTAATGAAAAACTGTTTTTT
J gene: TRBJ2-2; clone size: few; V gene: TRBV5-1; D gene: TRBD1; CDR3 protein: CASSARQGLYTGELFF; CDR3 DNA: TGCGCCAGCAGCGCTCGACAGGGGTTGTACACCGGGGAGCTGTTTTTT
J gene: TRBJ1-2; clone size: NA; V gene: TRBV12-3/TRBV12-4; D gene: TRBD1; CDR3 protein: CASSDTGVRGYTF; CDR3 DNA: TGTGCCAGCAGTGATACAGGGGTGAGGGGCTACACCTTC
J gene: TRBJ2-5; clone size: few; V gene: TRBV7-2; D gene: TRBD1; CDR3 protein: CASSRVRQGGETQYF; CDR3 DNA: TGTGCCAGCAGCCGAGTAAGACAGGGCGGGGAGACCCAGTACTTC
J gene: TRBJ1-2; clone size: NA; V gene: TRBV20-1; D gene: NA; CDR3 protein: CSASENMVGGYTF; CDR3 DNA: TGCAGTGCTAGTGAAAACATGGTTGGAGGCTACACCTTC
J gene: TRBJ2-5; clone size: NA; V gene: TRBV27; D gene: NA; CDR3 protein: CASSLSEQPQETQYF; CDR3 DNA: TGTGCCAGCAGTTTATCGGAACAGCCCCAAGAGACCCAGTACTTC
J gene: TRBJ2-7; clone size: NA; V gene: TRBV7-2; D gene: TRBD2; CDR3 protein: CASTRAGAGAYEQYF; CDR3 DNA: TGTGCCAGCACCCGAGCGGGAGCGGGAGCCTACGAGCAGTACTTC
J gene: TRBJ1-1; clone size: NA; V gene: TRBV14; D gene: NA; CDR3 protein: CASSRQDMNTEAFF; CDR3 DNA: TGTGCCAGCAGCCGACAGGACATGAACACTGAAGCTTTCTTT
J gene: TRBJ2-2; clone size: once; V gene: TRBV20-1; D gene: NA; CDR3 protein: CSARKSSNTGELFF; CDR3 DNA: TGCAGTGCTAGGAAATCGTCCAACACCGGGGAGCTGTTTTTT
J gene: TRBJ2-3; clone size: NA; V gene: TRBV7-2; D gene: TRBD2; CDR3 protein: CASSFVAGGSDTQYF; CDR3 DNA: TGTGCCAGCAGCTTTGTGGCGGGAGGTTCAGATACGCAGTATTTT
J gene: TRBJ1-2; clone size: NA; V gene: TRBV29-1; D gene: TRBD1; CDR3 protein: CSAGPGQNYGYTF; CDR3 DNA: TGCAGCGCCGGCCCGGGACAGAACTATGGCTACACCTTC
J gene: TRBJ2-1; clone size: few; V gene: TRBV6-5; D gene: NA; CDR3 protein: CASSYVQGGNEQFF; CDR3 DNA: TGTGCCAGCAGTTACGTCCAGGGGGGCAATGAGCAGTTCTTC
J gene: TRBJ1-4; clone size: NA; V gene: TRBV5-1; D gene: NA; CDR3 protein: CASSLGRGSEKLFF; CDR3 DNA: TGCGCCAGCAGCTTGGGAAGGGGTAGTGAAAAACTGTTTTTT
J gene: TRBJ1-6; clone size: few; V gene: TRBV6-5; D gene: TRBD1; CDR3 protein: CASSYRWDRASPLHF; CDR3 DNA: TGTGCCAGCAGTTACCGTTGGGACAGGGCTTCACCCCTCCACTTT
J gene: TRBJ2-5; clone size: NA; V gene: TRBV7-2; D gene: TRBD2; CDR3 protein: CASSLLRAGAGGETQYF; CDR3 DNA: TGTGCCAGCAGCTTATTAAGAGCGGGAGCGGGCGGGGAGACCCAGTACTTC
J gene: TRBJ2-7; clone size: NA; V gene: TRBV20-1; D gene: NA; CDR3 protein: CSAKEAGRSYEQYF; CDR3 DNA: TGCAGTGCTAAAGAGGCGGGACGCTCCTACGAGCAGTACTTC